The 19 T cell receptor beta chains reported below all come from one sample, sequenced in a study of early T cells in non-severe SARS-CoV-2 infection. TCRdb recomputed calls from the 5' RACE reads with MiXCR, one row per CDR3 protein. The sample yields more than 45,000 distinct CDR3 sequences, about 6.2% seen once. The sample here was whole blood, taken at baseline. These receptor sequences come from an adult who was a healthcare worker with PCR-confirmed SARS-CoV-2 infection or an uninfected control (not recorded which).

CDR3 sequence reads: CASSAPLRGTAYEQYF. The DNA for the CDR3 is TGTGCCAGCAGCGCCCCTCTTAGGGGGACAGCCTACGAGCAGTACTTC. The chain recombines TRBV7-2 with TRBJ2-7, with 7 bases identical to TRBD1. Per germline, CDR1 SGHTA and CDR2 FQGNSA. V lost 5 bases and J lost 2; bases outside the gene matches: 12. This CDR3 region has 16 residues.

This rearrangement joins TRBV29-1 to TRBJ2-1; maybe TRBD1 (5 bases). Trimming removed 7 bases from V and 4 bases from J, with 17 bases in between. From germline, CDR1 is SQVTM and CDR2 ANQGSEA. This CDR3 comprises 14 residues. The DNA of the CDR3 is TGCAGCGCTGGTGGGGCCGGTCTATACAATGAGCAGTTCTTC. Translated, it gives CSAGGAGLYNEQFF.

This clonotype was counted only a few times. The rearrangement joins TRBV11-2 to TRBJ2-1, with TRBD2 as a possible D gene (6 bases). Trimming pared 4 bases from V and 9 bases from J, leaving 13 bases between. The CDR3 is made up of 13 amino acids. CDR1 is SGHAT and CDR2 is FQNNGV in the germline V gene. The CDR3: CASSSGVEGEQFF. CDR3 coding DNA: TGTGCCAGCAGCTCGGGGGTAGAGGGTGAGCAGTTCTTC.

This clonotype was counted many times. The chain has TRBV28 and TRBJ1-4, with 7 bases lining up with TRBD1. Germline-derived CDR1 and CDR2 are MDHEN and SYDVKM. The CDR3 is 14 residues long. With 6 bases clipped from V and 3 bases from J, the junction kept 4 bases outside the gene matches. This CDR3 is CASRKGAANEKLFF. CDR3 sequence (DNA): TGTGCCAGCAGAAAGGGGGCTGCTAATGAAAAACTGTTTTTT. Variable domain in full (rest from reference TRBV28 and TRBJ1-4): DVKVTQSSRYLVKRTGEKVFLECVQDMDHENMFWYRQDPGLGLRLIYFSYDVKMKEKGDIPEGYSVSREKKERFSLILESASTNQTSMYLCASRKGAANEKLFFGSGTQLSVL.

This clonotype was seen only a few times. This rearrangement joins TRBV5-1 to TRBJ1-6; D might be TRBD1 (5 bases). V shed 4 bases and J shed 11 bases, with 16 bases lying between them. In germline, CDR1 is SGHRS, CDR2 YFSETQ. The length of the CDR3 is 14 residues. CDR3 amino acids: CASSPRPGEAPLHF. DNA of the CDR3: TGCGCCAGCAGCCCCCGGCCGGGGGAAGCACCCCTCCACTTT.

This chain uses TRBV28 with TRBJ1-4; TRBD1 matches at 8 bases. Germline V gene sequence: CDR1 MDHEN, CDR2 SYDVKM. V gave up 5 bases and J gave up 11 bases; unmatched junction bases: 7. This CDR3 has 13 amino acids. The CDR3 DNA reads TGTGCCAGCAGTATCTCAGGGGGCGGTAAACTGTTTTTT. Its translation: CASSISGGGKLFF.

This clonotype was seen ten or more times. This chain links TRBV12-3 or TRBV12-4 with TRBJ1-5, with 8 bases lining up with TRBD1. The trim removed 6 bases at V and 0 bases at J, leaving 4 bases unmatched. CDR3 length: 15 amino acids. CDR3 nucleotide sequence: TGTGCCAGCAGCCGGACAGGGAGTAGCAATCAGCCCCAGCATTTT. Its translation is CASSRTGSSNQPQHF.

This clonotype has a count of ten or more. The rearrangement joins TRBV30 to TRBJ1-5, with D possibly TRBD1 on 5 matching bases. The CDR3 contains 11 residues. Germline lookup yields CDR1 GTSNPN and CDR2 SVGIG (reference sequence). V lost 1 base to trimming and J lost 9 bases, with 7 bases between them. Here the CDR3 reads CAWSAGGPQHF. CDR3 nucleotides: TGTGCCTGGAGTGCCGGGGGGCCCCAGCATTTT.

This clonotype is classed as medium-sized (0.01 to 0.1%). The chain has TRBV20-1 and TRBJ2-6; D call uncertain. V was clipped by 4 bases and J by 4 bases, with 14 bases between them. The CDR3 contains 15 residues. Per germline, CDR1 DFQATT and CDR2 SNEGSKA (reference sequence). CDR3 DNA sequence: TGCAGTGCTATCACAAGCCCCGAGGGGGCCAACGTCCTGACTTTC. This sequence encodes CSAITSPEGANVLTF.

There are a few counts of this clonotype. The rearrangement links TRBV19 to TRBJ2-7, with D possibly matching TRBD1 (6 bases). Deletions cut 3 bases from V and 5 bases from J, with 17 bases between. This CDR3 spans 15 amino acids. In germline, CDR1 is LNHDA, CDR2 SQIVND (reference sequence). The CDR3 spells CASSIGGSRRDEQYF. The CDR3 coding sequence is TGTGCCAGTAGTATTGGGGGCAGCCGTCGGGACGAGCAGTACTTC.

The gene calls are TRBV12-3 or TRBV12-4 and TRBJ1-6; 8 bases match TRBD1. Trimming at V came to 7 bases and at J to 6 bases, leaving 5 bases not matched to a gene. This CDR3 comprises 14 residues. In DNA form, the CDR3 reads TGTGCCAGCAACTTAGGACAGGGTAATTCACCCCTCCACTTT. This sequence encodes CASNLGQGNSPLHF.

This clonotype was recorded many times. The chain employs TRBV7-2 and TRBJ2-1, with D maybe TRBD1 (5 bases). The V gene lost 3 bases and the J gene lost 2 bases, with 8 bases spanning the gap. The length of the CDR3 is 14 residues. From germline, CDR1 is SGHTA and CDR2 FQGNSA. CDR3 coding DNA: TGTGCCAGCAGCTTTCGACAGACCTACAATGAGCAGTTCTTC. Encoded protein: CASSFRQTYNEQFF.

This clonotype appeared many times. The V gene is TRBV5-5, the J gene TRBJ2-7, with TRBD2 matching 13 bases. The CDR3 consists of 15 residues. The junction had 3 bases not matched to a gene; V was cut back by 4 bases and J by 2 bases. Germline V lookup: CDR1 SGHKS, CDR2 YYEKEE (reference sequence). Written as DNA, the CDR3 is TGTGCCAGCAGCATCGGGACTAGCGGGACCTACGAGCAGTACTTC. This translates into CASSIGTSGTYEQYF.

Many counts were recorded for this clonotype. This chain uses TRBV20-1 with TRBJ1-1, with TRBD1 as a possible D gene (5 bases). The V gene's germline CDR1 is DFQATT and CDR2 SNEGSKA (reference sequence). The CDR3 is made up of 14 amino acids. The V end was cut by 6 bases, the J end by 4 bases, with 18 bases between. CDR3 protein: CSAMGGTKGTEAFF. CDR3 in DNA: TGCAGTGCCATGGGAGGGACGAAGGGCACTGAAGCTTTCTTT.

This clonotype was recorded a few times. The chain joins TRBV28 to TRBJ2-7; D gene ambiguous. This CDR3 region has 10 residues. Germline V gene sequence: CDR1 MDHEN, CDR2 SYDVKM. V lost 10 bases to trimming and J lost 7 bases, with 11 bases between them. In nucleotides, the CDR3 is TGTGCCACTTCGCTCGGTGAGCAGTACTTC. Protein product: CATSLGEQYF.

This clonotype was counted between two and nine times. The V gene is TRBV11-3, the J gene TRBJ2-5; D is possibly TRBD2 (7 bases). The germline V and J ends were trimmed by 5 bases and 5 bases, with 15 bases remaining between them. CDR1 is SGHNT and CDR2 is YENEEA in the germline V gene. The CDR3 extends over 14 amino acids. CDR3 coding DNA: TGTGCCAGCAGCACGGGGGGCCAGGGTGAGACCCAGTACTTC. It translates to CASSTGGQGETQYF.

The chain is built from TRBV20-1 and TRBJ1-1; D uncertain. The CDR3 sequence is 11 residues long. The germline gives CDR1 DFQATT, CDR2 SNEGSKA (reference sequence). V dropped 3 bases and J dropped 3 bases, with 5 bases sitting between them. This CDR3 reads CSASVDTEAFF. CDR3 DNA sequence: TGCAGTGCTAGCGTTGACACTGAAGCTTTCTTT.

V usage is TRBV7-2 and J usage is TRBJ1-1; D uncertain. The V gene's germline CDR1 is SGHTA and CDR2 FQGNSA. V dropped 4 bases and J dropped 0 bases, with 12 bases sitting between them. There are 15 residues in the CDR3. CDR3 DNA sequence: TGTGCCAGCAGCTCCTTCGGAGACCTGAACACTGAAGCTTTCTTT. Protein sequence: CASSSFGDLNTEAFF. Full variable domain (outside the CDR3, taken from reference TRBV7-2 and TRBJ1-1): GAGVSQSPSNKVTEKGKDVELRCDPISGHTALYWYRQSLGQGLEFLIYFQGNSAPDKSGLPSDRFSAERTGGSVSTLTIQRTQQEDSAVYLCASSSFGDLNTEAFFGQGTRLTVV.

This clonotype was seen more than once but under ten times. Written as DNA, the CDR3 is TGTGCCAGCACCCTGGGAGGCGCCTCCTACGAGCAGTACTTC. Protein sequence: CASTLGGASYEQYF. This chain uses TRBV12-3 or TRBV12-4 with TRBJ2-7; tentatively, D is TRBD2 (6 bases). Trimming pared 7 bases from V and 0 bases from J, leaving 13 bases between. This CDR3 is built from 14 residues.